The 13 T cell receptor beta chains below all came from one sample that was sequenced in a study of blood T cell repertoires in COVID-19. The assay was immunoSEQ multiplex PCR, and TCRdb's table has in-frame clones only and misses some. The data contain 350,000 or so clones, approximately 89% of them singletons. Material for sequencing was peripheral blood. These receptors all stem from a woman aged 60-70 years with COVID-19, enrolled during active disease.

V and J are TRBV29-1 and TRBJ2-3; D is perhaps TRBD2 (6 bases). The CDR3 sequence is 15 residues long. V was clipped by 4 bases and J by 1 base, with 15 bases between them. From germline, CDR1 is SQVTM and CDR2 ANQGSEA. For the CDR3, the DNA is TGCAGCGTTGCGCAAGCGGGCTTGGGCACAGATACGCAGTATTTT. Residues: CSVAQAGLGTDTQYF.

To note about this clone: Additional DNA sequences in this sample encode the identical CDR3. DNA of the CDR3: TGCGCCAGCAGCTTAGGGGACAGGGGCTATGGCTACACCTTC. This gives the protein CASSLGDRGYGYTF. The V gene is TRBV5-1, the J gene TRBJ1-2, with 10 bases aligning to TRBD1. The CDR3 consists of 14 residues. CDR1 and CDR2 from the germline V gene are SGHRS and YFSETQ. The V and J ends lost 2 bases and 4 bases, in that order; junction bases with no gene match: 2.

The chain employs TRBV18 and TRBJ1-2, with D perhaps matching TRBD1 (5 bases). The V end was cut by 2 bases, the J end by 7 bases, with 11 bases between. Germline CDR1 reads KGHSH; CDR2 reads LQKENI. The CDR3 sequence is 13 residues long. CDR3 residues: CASSPSAGTGYTF. CDR3 DNA sequence: TGTGCCAGCTCACCATCGGCGGGGACTGGCTACACCTTC.

In DNA, the CDR3 is TGTGCCAGCAGCTTAGTTGCGGGCGCTTACTCTGAAGCTTTCTTT. Protein: CASSLVAGAYSEAFF. This chain uses TRBV7-9 with TRBJ1-1; D is ambiguous. V lost 1 base to trimming and J lost 6 bases, with 15 bases between them. Germline V gives CDR1 SEHNR, CDR2 FQNEAQ (reference sequence). There are 15 residues in the CDR3.

Worth noting for this clone: At one end the junction does not follow the germline gene, possibly because of a read error. The DNA for the CDR3 is TGTGCCAGCAGTGACTCCTTGTCTGGACAGAGCTCCTTC. Its translation: CASSDSLSGQSSF. The chain uses TRBV6-4 and TRBJ1-2, with a tentative D call TRBD1 (6 bases). Germline assignment: CDR1 MRHNA and CDR2 SNTAGT. The CDR3 length is 13 residues.

This clone was counted only a few times. DNA of the CDR3: TGTGCCAGCAGCTGGGACAAAGAAGCTTTCTTT. Amino acids: CASSWDKEAFF. This rearrangement joins TRBV5-6 to TRBJ1-1, with D tentatively TRBD1 (6 bases). The V gene lost 3 bases and the J gene lost 8 bases, with 8 bases spanning the gap. This CDR3 region has 11 residues. Germline assignment: CDR1 SGHDT and CDR2 YYEEEE.

The rearrangement uses TRBV11-2 and TRBJ2-5, with a tentative D call TRBD1 (5 bases). CDR1 and CDR2 (germline): SGHAT, FQNNGV. The length of the CDR3 is 14 residues. The germline V and J ends were trimmed by 4 bases and 1 base, with 10 bases remaining between them. CDR3 region: CASSYGRVQETQYF. The CDR3 DNA reads TGTGCCAGCAGCTATGGCAGGGTCCAAGAGACCCAGTACTTC.

The V gene is TRBV4-1, the J gene TRBJ2-7; 7 bases map to TRBD1. CDR3 length: 14 residues. Germline V lookup: CDR1 MGHRA, CDR2 YSYEKL. V dropped 4 bases and J dropped 1; count of bases not matched to a gene: 4. The CDR3 DNA sequence: TGCGCCAGCAGCCTTACAGGGGCGTCCTACGAGCAGTACTTC. Translating gives CASSLTGASYEQYF.

The chain joins TRBV3-1 (or the pseudogene TRBV3-2) to TRBJ2-1, with D maybe TRBD2 (6 bases). From germline, CDR1 is LGHDT and CDR2 YNNKEL (reference sequence). The CDR3 spans 17 residues. V lost 4 bases, J lost 8 bases, and 24 bases lay in between. DNA for the CDR3: TGTGCCAGCAGCCTTCCAAAGGCAGCGGGCTTTTTGGATGAGCAGTTCTTC. This encodes CASSLPKAAGFLDEQFF.

This clone appeared a single time. V is TRBV16 and J is TRBJ1-5; TRBD1 agrees at 9 bases. Germline loops: CDR1 KGHSY, CDR2 FQNENV. The junction had 4 bases not matched to a gene; V was cut back by 0 bases and J by 7 bases. The CDR3 consists of 15 residues. CDR3 protein: CASSQSGTGFQPQHF. The CDR3 DNA is TGTGCCAGCAGCCAATCCGGGACAGGGTTCCAGCCCCAGCATTTT. Supplemented by reference TRBV16 and TRBJ1-5, the full variable domain reads GEEVAQTPKHLVRGEGQKAKLYCAPIKGHSYVFWYQQVLKNEFKFLISFQNENVFDETGMPKERFSAKCLPNSPCSLEIQATKLEDSAVYFCASSQSGTGFQPQHFGDGTRLSIL.

The rearrangement joins TRBV4-1 to TRBJ1-2; D unresolved. This CDR3 region has 14 residues. The V gene's germline CDR1 is MGHRA and CDR2 YSYEKL. V lost 3 bases and J lost 6, with 14 bases in between. The CDR3 reads CASSHTVGVDGYTF. The CDR3 nucleotides read TGCGCCAGCAGCCATACGGTCGGAGTAGATGGCTACACCTTC.

This chain uses TRBV7-2 with TRBJ2-1; 10 nucleotides line up with TRBD2. This CDR3 spans 17 amino acids. The germline V gene encodes CDR1 SGHTA and CDR2 FQGNSA. With V trimmed by 5 bases and J by 0 bases, 7 bases remained unmatched. As DNA, the CDR3 is TGTGCCAGCAGCAGACTAGCGGGCCTGAGCTCCTACAATGAGCAGTTCTTC. Translated, it gives CASSRLAGLSSYNEQFF.

The rearrangement uses TRBV20-1 and TRBJ2-1, with TRBD1 as a possible D gene (6 bases). This CDR3 spans 17 amino acids. Germline V gene lookup returns CDR1 DFQATT and CDR2 SNEGSKA (reference sequence). V was cut by 3 bases and J by 0 bases, with 18 bases left in between. The CDR3 here is CSASQFRGRSSYNEQFF. The CDR3 DNA is TGCAGTGCTAGTCAATTCAGGGGAAGAAGCTCCTACAATGAGCAGTTCTTC.